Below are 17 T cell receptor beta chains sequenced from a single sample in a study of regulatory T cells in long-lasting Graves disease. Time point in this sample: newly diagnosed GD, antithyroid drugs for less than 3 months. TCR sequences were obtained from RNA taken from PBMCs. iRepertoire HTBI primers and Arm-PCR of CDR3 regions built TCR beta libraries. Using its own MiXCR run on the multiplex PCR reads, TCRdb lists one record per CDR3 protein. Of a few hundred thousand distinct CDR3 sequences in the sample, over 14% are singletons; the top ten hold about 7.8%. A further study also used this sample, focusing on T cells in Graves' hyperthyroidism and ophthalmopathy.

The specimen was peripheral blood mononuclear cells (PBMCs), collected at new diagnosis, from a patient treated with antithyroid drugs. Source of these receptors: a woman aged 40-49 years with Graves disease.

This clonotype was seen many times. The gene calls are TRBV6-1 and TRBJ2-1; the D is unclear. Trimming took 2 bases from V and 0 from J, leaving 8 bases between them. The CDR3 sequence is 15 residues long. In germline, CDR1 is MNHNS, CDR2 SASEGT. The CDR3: CASSEMMASYNEQFF. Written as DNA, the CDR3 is TGTGCCAGCAGTGAAATGATGGCCTCCTACAATGAGCAGTTCTTC.

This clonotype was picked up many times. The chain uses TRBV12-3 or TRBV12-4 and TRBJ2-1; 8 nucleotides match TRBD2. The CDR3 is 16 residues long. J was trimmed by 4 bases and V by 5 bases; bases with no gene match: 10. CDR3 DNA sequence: TGTGCCAGCAGTCCCAAAGCGACTAGCGATTACAATGAGCAGTTCTTC. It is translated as CASSPKATSDYNEQFF.

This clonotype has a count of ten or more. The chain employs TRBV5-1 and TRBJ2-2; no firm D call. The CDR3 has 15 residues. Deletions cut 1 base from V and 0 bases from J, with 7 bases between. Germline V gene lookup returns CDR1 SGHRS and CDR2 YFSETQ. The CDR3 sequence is CASSLSWANTGELFF. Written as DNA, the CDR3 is TGCGCCAGCAGCTTGTCCTGGGCGAACACCGGGGAGCTGTTTTTT.

The CDR3 region is CASSLSPGQAYEQYF. CDR3 sequence (DNA): TGTGCCAGCAGCTTAAGCCCGGGACAGGCCTACGAGCAGTACTTC. The chain joins TRBV13 to TRBJ2-7; 8 nucleotides match TRBD1. Looked up from germline, CDR1 is PRHDT and CDR2 is FYEKMQ (reference sequence). Trimming cost V 2 bases and J 2 bases; bases outside gene matches: 5. The CDR3 is 15 residues long.

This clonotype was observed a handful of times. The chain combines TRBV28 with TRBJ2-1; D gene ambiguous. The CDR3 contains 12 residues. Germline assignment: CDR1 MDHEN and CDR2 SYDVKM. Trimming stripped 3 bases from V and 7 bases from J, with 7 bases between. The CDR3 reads CASSFRVNEQFF. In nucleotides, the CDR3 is TGTGCCAGCAGTTTCAGAGTAAATGAGCAGTTCTTC.

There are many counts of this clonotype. In nucleotides, the CDR3 is TGCGCCAGCAGCTTGGGGGACTCGGCGGGTGGGCAGTTCTTC. It is translated as CASSLGDSAGGQFF. V usage is TRBV5-1 and J usage is TRBJ2-1; D possibly corresponds to TRBD2 (6 bases). There are 14 residues in the CDR3. The germline V gene encodes CDR1 SGHRS and CDR2 YFSETQ. The V end lost 0 bases, the J end lost 12 bases, and 16 bases lay between the germline ends.

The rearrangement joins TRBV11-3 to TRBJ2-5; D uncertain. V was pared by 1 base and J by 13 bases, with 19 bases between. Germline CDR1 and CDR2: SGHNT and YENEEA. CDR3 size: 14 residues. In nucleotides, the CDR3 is TGTGCCAGCAGCTTAGGAGGTGGACCCCCGGTCCGGTACTTC. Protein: CASSLGGGPPVRYF.

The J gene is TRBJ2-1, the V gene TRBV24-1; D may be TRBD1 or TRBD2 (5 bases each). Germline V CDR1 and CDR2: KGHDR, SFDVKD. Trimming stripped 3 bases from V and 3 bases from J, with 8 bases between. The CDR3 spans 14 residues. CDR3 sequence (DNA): TGTGCCACCAGTGATGGGACCCACTACAATGAGCAGTTCTTC. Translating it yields CATSDGTHYNEQFF.

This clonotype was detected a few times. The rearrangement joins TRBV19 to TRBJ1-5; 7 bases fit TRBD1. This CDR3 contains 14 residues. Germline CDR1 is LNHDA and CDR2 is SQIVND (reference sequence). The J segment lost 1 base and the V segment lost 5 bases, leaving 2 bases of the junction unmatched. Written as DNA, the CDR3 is TGTGCCAGTAGTGGGACAGTAAGCAATCAGCCCCAGCATTTT. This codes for CASSGTVSNQPQHF.

CDR3: CASSPLGAYNEQFF. As DNA, the CDR3 is TGCGCCAGCAGCCCCTTGGGGGCCTACAATGAGCAGTTCTTC. V is TRBV5-1 and J is TRBJ2-1; either TRBD1 or TRBD2 may fit D (5 bases each). The V end lost 4 bases, the J end lost 2 bases, and 10 bases lay between the germline ends. Per the germline V gene, CDR1 is SGHRS and CDR2 is YFSETQ. The CDR3 has 14 residues.

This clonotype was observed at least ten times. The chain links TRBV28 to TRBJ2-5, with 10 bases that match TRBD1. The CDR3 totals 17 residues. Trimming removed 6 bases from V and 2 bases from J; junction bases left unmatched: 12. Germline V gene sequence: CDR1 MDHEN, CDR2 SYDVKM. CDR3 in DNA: TGTGCCAGCAGAAACTGGGACAGGGGAATAGGACAAGAGACCCAGTACTTC. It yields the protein CASRNWDRGIGQETQYF.

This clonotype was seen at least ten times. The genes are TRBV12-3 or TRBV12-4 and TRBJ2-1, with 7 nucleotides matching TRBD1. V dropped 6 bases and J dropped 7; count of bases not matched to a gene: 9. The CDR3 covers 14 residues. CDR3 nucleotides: TGTGCCAGCAGCCCGACAGGGAGCCCAAATGAGCAGTTCTTC. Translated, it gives CASSPTGSPNEQFF.

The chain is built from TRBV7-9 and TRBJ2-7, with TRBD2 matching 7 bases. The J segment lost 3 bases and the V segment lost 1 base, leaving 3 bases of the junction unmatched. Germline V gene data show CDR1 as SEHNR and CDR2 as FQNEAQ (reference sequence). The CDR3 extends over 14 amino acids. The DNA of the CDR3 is TGTGCCAGCAGCTTAGGGCGGGACTACTACGAGCAGTACTTC. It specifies CASSLGRDYYEQYF.

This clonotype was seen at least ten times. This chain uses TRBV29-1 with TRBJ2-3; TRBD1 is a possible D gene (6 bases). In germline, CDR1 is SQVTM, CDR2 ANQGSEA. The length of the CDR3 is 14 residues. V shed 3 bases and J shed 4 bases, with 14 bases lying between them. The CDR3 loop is CSVDGYREADTQYF. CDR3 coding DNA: TGCAGCGTTGATGGTTACAGGGAAGCAGATACGCAGTATTTT.

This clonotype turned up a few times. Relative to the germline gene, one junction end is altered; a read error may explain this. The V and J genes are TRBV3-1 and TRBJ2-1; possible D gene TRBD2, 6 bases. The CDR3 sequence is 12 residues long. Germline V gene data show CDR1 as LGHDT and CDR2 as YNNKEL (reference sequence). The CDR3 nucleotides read TGTGCCAGCCTGGCGGAGGGTCCCCTTCTCCTCTTC. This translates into CASLAEGPLLLF.

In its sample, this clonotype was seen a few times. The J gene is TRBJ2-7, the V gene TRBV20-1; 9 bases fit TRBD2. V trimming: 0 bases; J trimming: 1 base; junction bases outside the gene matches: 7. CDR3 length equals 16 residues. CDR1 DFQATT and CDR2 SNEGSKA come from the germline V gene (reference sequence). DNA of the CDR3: TGCAGTGCTAGAGATCTGACTAGCGGTAGATCCTACGAGCAGTACTTC. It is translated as CSARDLTSGRSYEQYF.

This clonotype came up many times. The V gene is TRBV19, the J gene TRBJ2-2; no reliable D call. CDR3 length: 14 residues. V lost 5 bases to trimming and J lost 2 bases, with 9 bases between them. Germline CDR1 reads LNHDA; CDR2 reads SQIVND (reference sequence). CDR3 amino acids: CASSRAANTGELFF. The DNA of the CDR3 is TGTGCCAGTAGTCGGGCAGCCAACACCGGGGAGCTGTTTTTT.